Sequencing of this T cell receptor beta chain was carried out in a study of T cell changes during pregnancy in multiple sclerosis. Trimming cost V 7 bases and J 2 bases, with 9 bases left between them. The CDR3 extends over 12 amino acids. Germline loops: CDR1 MRHNA, CDR2 SNTAGT. Produced via immunoSEQ multiplex PCR; TCRdb's table is partial and in-frame only. The data contain some 49,000 clones, around 90% of them singletons. This clonotype was sampled from a female donor with multiple sclerosis, enrolled in a pregnancy study. The J gene is TRBJ2-7, the V gene TRBV6-4; D is undetermined. Sample: CD8+ T cells from peripheral blood mononuclear cells, taken in the second trimester of pregnancy. The CDR3 sequence is CASIGRTYEQYF. CDR3 DNA sequence: TGTGCCAGCATTGGCAGGACCTACGAGCAGTACTTC.